Listed below are T cell receptor beta chains from one sample, sequenced in a study of T cell repertoires in cytomegalovirus infection. Each CDR3 protein gets one entry after TCRdb re-called the reads with MiXCR. The sample holds fewer than 200,000 distinct CDR3 sequences; roughly 21% are singletons and the top ten take roughly 25%. Their cognate antigens are unknown. This sample comprised CD8+ T cells from cultured PBMCs, obtained from culture after CMV antigen stimulation. Receptors were obtained from a human donor in good health (CMV status not recorded). Some clones in this sample may be carry-over from other donors' samples. CDR3s include the opening cysteine and the closing phenylalanine or tryptophan. The D gene is left open where the match is weak. Clone size appears in some rows only: once, few, many, or a class for an expanded clone.

>16|few|TRBJ2-2|TRBV7-9|TRBD1
CASSLGRGQDTGELFF
TGTGCCAGCAGCTTGGGAAGGGGGCAGGACACCGGGGAGCTGTTTTTT
>15|.|TRBJ2-5|TRBV7-9|.
CATTTPQVDQETQYF
TGTGCCACCACGACCCCACAGGTTGACCAAGAGACCCAGTACTTC
>16|.|TRBJ2-7|TRBV6-5|TRBD1
CASSYNGQDLAYEQYF
TGTGCCAGCAGTTATAACGGACAGGATCTAGCCTACGAGCAGTACTTC
>16|.|TRBJ1-1|TRBV7-9|.
CASSLVRDTKNTEAFF
TGTGCCAGCAGCTTAGTACGGGACACCAAGAACACTGAAGCTTTCTTT
>17|few|TRBJ1-2|TRBV6-2/TRBV6-3|.
CASSSRRAGDFLYGYTF
TGTGCCAGCAGCTCCAGGAGGGCAGGGGATTTCCTCTATGGCTACACCTTC
>15|many|TRBJ1-2|TRBV2|.
CASSESLGGSDGYTF
TGTGCCAGCAGTGAATCGTTAGGGGGGTCCGATGGCTACACCTTC
>14|.|TRBJ2-1|TRBV7-6|TRBD1
CASSGGQGSVEQFF
TGTGCCAGCAGCGGGGGACAGGGAAGCGTTGAGCAGTTCTTC
>13|few|TRBJ2-1|TRBV6-5|.
CASSGTPMHEQFF
TGTGCCAGCAGTGGGACCCCCATGCATGAGCAGTTCTTC
>18|few|TRBJ2-3|TRBV7-2|TRBD2
CASSPNRRLAGGTDTQYF
TGTGCCAGCAGCCCAAACAGACGGCTAGCGGGGGGAACAGATACGCAGTATTTT
>15|.|TRBJ2-1|TRBV6-1|TRBD1
CASSTGGRTPHEQFF
TGTGCCAGCAGTACAGGGGGCCGGACCCCTCACGAGCAGTTCTTC
>13|.|TRBJ1-2|TRBV29-1|.
CSAQKEGNYGYTF
TGCAGCGCCCAGAAGGAGGGTAACTATGGCTACACCTTC
>14|.|TRBJ2-2|TRBV7-6|.
CASSSFMNTGELFF
TGTGCCAGCAGCTCATTTATGAACACCGGGGAGCTGTTTTTT
>16|.|TRBJ2-7|TRBV11-2|.
CASSSLIGGPHYEQYF
TGTGCCAGCAGCTCGCTGATTGGGGGTCCTCACTACGAGCAGTACTTC
>17|.|TRBJ2-1|TRBV7-6|TRBD1
CASSLFGTRDRMNEQFF
TGTGCCAGCAGCTTATTCGGGACCCGGGACAGGATGAATGAGCAGTTCTTC
>15|many|TRBJ1-1|TRBV7-9|TRBD1
CASSRDRVMNTEAFF
TGTGCCAGCAGCCGGGACAGAGTCATGAACACTGAAGCTTTCTTT
>18|.|TRBJ1-6|TRBV20-1|TRBD1
CSAFFLPLKTGSASPLHF
TGCAGTGCCTTTTTTCTCCCTCTCAAGACAGGGTCTGCCTCACCCCTCCACTTT
>12|.|TRBJ2-7|TRBV12-3/TRBV12-4|.
CASSPPTYEQYF
TGTGCCAGCAGTCCCCCCACCTACGAGCAGTACTTC
>15|.|TRBJ2-1|TRBV4-2|TRBD2
CASSQDELAGNEQFF
TGTGCCAGCAGCCAAGACGAACTAGCGGGCAATGAGCAGTTCTTC
>19|.|TRBJ2-1|TRBV12-3/TRBV12-4|TRBD2
CASRSTDPSGGPRNNEQFF
TGTGCCAGCAGGTCGACCGATCCTAGCGGGGGGCCTCGGAACAATGAGCAGTTCTTC
>14|.|TRBJ2-7|TRBV20-1|.
CSARGPLNSYEQYF
TGCAGTGCTAGAGGGCCCCTCAACTCCTACGAGCAGTACTTC
>16|.|TRBJ2-3|TRBV3-1|TRBD2
CASSQGGGGQHDTQYF
TGTGCCAGCAGCCAAGGCGGCGGGGGGCAACACGATACGCAGTATTTT
>14|many|TRBJ2-1|TRBV7-9|TRBD2
CASRQKGRGNEQFF
TGTGCCAGCAGACAAAAAGGGCGGGGGAATGAGCAGTTCTTC
>12|.|TRBJ2-5|TRBV7-8|.
CASPLWEETQYF
TGTGCCAGCCCCCTGTGGGAGGAGACCCAGTACTTC
>15|few|TRBJ1-5|TRBV4-1|.
CASSQDQRARGPQHF
TGCGCCAGCAGCCAAGATCAGCGAGCGAGGGGGCCCCAGCATTTT
>15|.|TRBJ1-1|TRBV4-1|TRBD1
CASSQETGVYTEAFF
TGCGCCAGCAGCCAAGAAACAGGGGTGTACACTGAAGCTTTCTTT
>15|.|TRBJ2-3|TRBV28|TRBD1
CASSMGQGPADTQYF
TGTGCCAGCAGTATGGGACAGGGGCCAGCAGATACGCAGTATTTT
>13|.|TRBJ2-4|TRBV6-5|.
CASSPMARQIQYF
TGTGCCAGCAGCCCCATGGCAAGACAGATCCAGTACTTC
>17|.|TRBJ2-7|TRBV7-9|TRBD2
CASSIGTSGGPVGEQYF
TGTGCCAGCAGCATCGGGACTAGCGGGGGGCCCGTGGGGGAGCAGTACTTC
>15|.|TRBJ2-3|TRBV11-2|TRBD2
CASRAERGGTDTQYF
TGTGCCAGCAGGGCCGAGCGGGGCGGCACAGATACGCAGTATTTT
>16|.|TRBJ2-1|TRBV7-9|.
CASSDRETPARDEQFF
TGTGCCAGCAGCGACCGGGAGACCCCAGCCCGGGATGAGCAGTTCTTC
>17|.|TRBJ2-7|TRBV7-9|.
CASSLGLTGTRGYEQYF
TGTGCCAGCAGCTTAGGGCTCACAGGGACCCGTGGCTACGAGCAGTACTTC
>16|.|TRBJ1-1|TRBV7-2|TRBD1
CASSLGHGTGGTEAFF
TGTGCCAGCAGCTTAGGGCATGGGACAGGGGGAACTGAAGCTTTCTTT
>18|few|TRBJ2-3|TRBV4-1|TRBD2
CASSQVPLVGGDTDTQYF
TGCGCCAGCAGCCAAGTGCCCCTGGTCGGGGGGGACACAGATACGCAGTATTTT
>13|few|TRBJ1-1|TRBV12-3/TRBV12-4|.
CASREGVVTEAFF
TGTGCCAGCAGGGAGGGGGTAGTAACTGAAGCTTTCTTT
>14|few|TRBJ1-1|TRBV6-2/TRBV6-3|.
CASSPGTEYTEAFF
TGTGCCAGCAGCCCCGGGACTGAGTACACTGAAGCTTTCTTT
>14|few|TRBJ2-7|TRBV12-3/TRBV12-4|.
CASSPHGARDEQYF
TGTGCCAGCAGCCCTCATGGAGCCAGGGACGAGCAGTACTTC
>12|.|TRBJ2-1|TRBV6-2/TRBV6-3|.
CASSYSIGEQFF
TGTGCCAGCAGTTACTCGATCGGAGAGCAGTTCTTC
>16|.|TRBJ1-1|TRBV6-2/TRBV6-3|.
CASSYRGEKGNTEAFF
TGTGCCAGCAGTTACAGGGGCGAAAAGGGGAACACTGAAGCTTTCTTT
>15|.|TRBJ2-1|TRBV9|TRBD1
CASSVGGTGANEQFF
TGTGCCAGCAGCGTAGGGGGGACAGGGGCCAATGAGCAGTTCTTC
>14|few|TRBJ2-2|TRBV19|.
CASSLRQVTGELFF
TGTGCCAGTAGTCTCCGACAGGTCACCGGGGAGCTGTTTTTT
>15|.|TRBJ2-1|TRBV7-9|TRBD1
CASSVGGVSYNEQFF
TGTGCCAGCAGCGTAGGGGGCGTCTCCTACAATGAGCAGTTCTTC
>16|.|TRBJ2-5|TRBV11-2|.
CASSFAPRDYQETQYF
TGTGCCAGCAGCTTCGCGCCTCGGGACTACCAAGAGACCCAGTACTTC
>13|once|TRBJ1-1|TRBV7-6|.
CASLGRARTEAFF
TGTGCCAGCTTAGGGAGGGCTAGGACTGAAGCTTTCTTT
>16|.|TRBJ2-2|TRBV12-3/TRBV12-4|.
CASSSTRTAVTGELFF
TGTGCCAGCAGTTCTACACGGACTGCCGTCACCGGGGAGCTGTTTTTT
>13|.|TRBJ1-1|TRBV6-2/TRBV6-3|TRBD1
CASKYRGLTEAFF
TGTGCCAGCAAATACAGGGGACTTACTGAAGCTTTCTTT
>15|.|TRBJ2-1|TRBV15|TRBD1
CATSRAGTGMDEQFF
TGTGCCACCAGCAGAGCCGGGACAGGGATGGATGAGCAGTTCTTC
>19|.|TRBJ1-4|TRBV7-8|.
CASSLAGAFPRREEEKLFF
TGTGCCAGCAGCTTAGCCGGGGCCTTTCCCCGAAGAGAAGAGGAAAAACTGTTTTTT
>16|few|TRBJ2-4|TRBV3-1|.
CASSQWGGLAKNIQYF
TGTGCCAGCAGCCAATGGGGGGGCCTCGCCAAAAACATTCAGTACTTC
>15|.|TRBJ1-1|TRBV7-8|.
CASSLMLSPDTEAFF
TGTGCCAGCAGCCTAATGTTGAGTCCCGACACTGAAGCTTTCTTT
>15|few|TRBJ2-1|TRBV12-3/TRBV12-4|.
CASSFPLEDDNEQFF
TGTGCCAGCAGTTTCCCCCTAGAGGATGACAATGAGCAGTTCTTC
>16|.|TRBJ2-5|TRBV6-1|.
CASSEIGAPFQETQYF
TGTGCCAGCAGTGAAATCGGGGCCCCATTCCAAGAGACCCAGTACTTC
>15|.|TRBJ2-2|TRBV7-7|TRBD1
CASSFTGGGTGELFF
TGTGCTAGCAGCTTTACAGGGGGAGGCACCGGGGAGCTGTTTTTT
>16|.|TRBJ2-1|TRBV6-2/TRBV6-3|.
CASRIGRTSSYNEQFF
TGTGCCAGCAGGATAGGCAGAACGAGCTCCTACAATGAGCAGTTCTTC